This T cell receptor beta chain was documented in a study of blood T cell repertoires in COVID-19. About the study: Researchers got acute and convalescent COVID-19 samples from the United States, Italy and Spain. The cDNA or gDNA used as material had been derived from T cells, B-cell-depleted T cells, or PBMCs.

Trimming left V 7 bases short and J 3 bases short, with 18 bases between. In germline, CDR1 is MNHEY, CDR2 SVGAGI. The CDR3 length is 15 residues. As processed by the authors: Amplification of reference gene primers provided the estimated nucleated cell counts. Assay used: immunoSEQ multiplex PCR; TCRdb lists only in-frame clones, some missing. V and J calls and clone size are those listed in that table; D and trimming were worked out from the DNA. The table includes 160,000 or so clones, about 83% detected once. This chain connects TRBV6-5 to TRBJ1-2; no definite D call. The sequencing input was peripheral blood. The receptor comes from a human donor in a cohort sampled during active COVID-19. The CDR3 sequence: CASTDSDPRDYGYTF. CDR3 nucleotide sequence: TGTGCCAGCACCGACTCGGACCCGAGGGACTATGGCTACACCTTC.